The 20 T cell receptor beta chains below all came from one sample that was sequenced in a study of cytomegalovirus exposure and HLA in healthy donors. 13 Jbeta primers and 60 Vbeta primers were used for the PCR. The method was immunoSEQ multiplex PCR; TCRdb's version includes in-frame clones alone and lacks a portion of them. Of over 150,000 clones listed, around 70% are singletons. Sequenced material: PBMCs. The source is a male donor in good health and CMV-seronegative.

This chain links TRBV28 with TRBJ1-1; 9 nucleotides agree with TRBD1. V trimming: 5 bases; J trimming: 0 bases; junction bases outside the gene matches: 7. Germline CDR1 and CDR2: MDHEN and SYDVKM. The length of the CDR3 is 16 residues. The DNA of the CDR3 is TGTGCCAGCAGTCCCCACAGGGGGCAGATGAACACTGAAGCTTTCTTT. The encoded protein is CASSPHRGQMNTEAFF.

CDR3 coding DNA: TGTGCCAGCAGCTTTGGCGGCCTGAACACTGAAGCTTTCTTT. Protein sequence: CASSFGGLNTEAFF. This chain links TRBV7-8 with TRBJ1-1; D is undetermined. Germline CDR1 and CDR2: SGHVS and FQNEAQ. The CDR3 is made up of 14 amino acids. V was trimmed by 3 bases and J by 0 bases, leaving 8 bases between them.

V and J are TRBV27 and TRBJ1-5, with TRBD1 matching 7 bases. Germline trimming cut 6 bases from V and 4 bases from J; bases unmatched to any gene: 6. This CDR3 comprises 14 residues. CDR1 is MNHEY, CDR2 SMNVEV, per germline (reference sequence). The CDR3 bases are TGTGCCAGCAGACCGGGACAGCCAAATCAGCCCCAGCATTTT. This translates into CASRPGQPNQPQHF.

This clone came up once. This sequence joins TRBV27 and TRBJ2-1; 7 bases are shared with TRBD2. The CDR3 spans 16 residues. Looked up from germline, CDR1 is MNHEY and CDR2 is SMNVEV (reference sequence). Losses at the gene ends were 3 bases for V and 2 bases for J; bases not matched to a gene: 7. CDR3 sequence: CASSFVARGTYNEQFF. Here the CDR3 DNA reads TGTGCCAGCAGTTTTGTGGCGCGGGGGACCTACAATGAGCAGTTCTTC.

This chain connects TRBV9 to TRBJ2-7; 9 positions agree with TRBD2. Germline trimming cut 4 bases from V and 0 bases from J; bases unmatched to any gene: 5. CDR3 length: 15 residues. Germline V gives CDR1 SGDLS, CDR2 YYNGEE. The CDR3 region has the DNA TGTGCCAGCAGCTTGAGCGGGAGGCCCTCCTACGAGCAGTACTTC. As protein: CASSLSGRPSYEQYF. The variable domain in full, with the rest retrieved from reference TRBV9 and TRBJ2-7, is DSGVTQTPKHLITATGQRVTLRCSPRSGDLSVYWYQQSLDQGLQFLIQYYNGEERAKGNILERFSAQQFPDLHSELNLSSLELGDSALYFCASSLSGRPSYEQYFGPGTRLTVT.

Here the CDR3 DNA reads TGTGCCAGCAGCGTCGTCGGGACTAGCGGCACAGATACGCAGTATTTT. It yields the protein CASSVVGTSGTDTQYF. The J gene is TRBJ2-3, the V gene TRBV7-3; 10 nucleotides agree with TRBD2. After removal of 5 bases from V and 1 base from J, the junction contained 6 bases not matched to a gene. The length of the CDR3 is 16 residues. Germline CDR1 reads SGHTA; CDR2 reads FQGTGA.

The chain couples TRBV6-1 to TRBJ2-7; 7 bases are a match to TRBD1. V trimming: 5 bases; J trimming: 0 bases; junction bases outside the gene matches: 4. This CDR3 is built from 14 residues. Germline values: CDR1 MNHNS, CDR2 SASEGT. CDR3 sequence: CASSFRDSSYEQYF. The CDR3 DNA reads TGTGCCAGCAGTTTCCGGGACAGCTCCTACGAGCAGTACTTC.

This chain joins TRBV6-5 and TRBJ2-7; D is perhaps TRBD2 (6 bases). The germline gives CDR1 MNHEY, CDR2 SVGAGI. This CDR3 contains 14 residues. The V and J ends lost 6 bases and 0 bases respectively, with 12 bases between them. CDR3: CASSGTLGSYEQYF. CDR3 sequence (DNA): TGTGCCAGCAGCGGGACTTTAGGCTCCTACGAGCAGTACTTC.

This chain joins TRBV30 and TRBJ2-5, with a weak D call TRBD2 (5 bases). The V gene's germline CDR1 is GTSNPN and CDR2 SVGIG (reference sequence). Trimming removed 4 bases from V and 5 bases from J, with 17 bases in between. The CDR3 spans 14 residues. The CDR3 sequence is CAWTGRGSGETQYF. Written as DNA, the CDR3 is TGTGCCTGGACTGGGAGAGGGTCGGGGGAGACCCAGTACTTC.

The rearrangement joins TRBV15 to TRBJ1-2; a weak D match, TRBD1 (5 bases). CDR1 LNHNV and CDR2 YYDKDF come from the germline V gene (reference sequence). CDR3 length equals 15 residues. Trimming shortened V by 0 bases and J by 6 bases, and 14 bases separated the two germline ends. The CDR3 loop reads CATSRDGGSVHGYTF. CDR3 in DNA: TGTGCCACCAGCAGAGACGGGGGAAGTGTCCATGGCTACACCTTC. The full variable domain, with the rest looked up from reference TRBV15 and TRBJ1-2, is DAMVIQNPRYQVTQFGKPVTLSCSQTLNHNVMYWYQQKSSQAPKLLFHYYDKDFNNEADTPDNFQSRRPNTSFCFLDIRSPGLGDTAMYLCATSRDGGSVHGYTFGSGTRLTVV.

This clone was detected only a few times. V and J are TRBV23-1 and TRBJ2-7, with unresolved D. TRBV23-1 is given ORF status, its function remaining uncertain. The CDR3 covers 14 residues. Trimming stripped 8 bases from V and 4 bases from J, with 18 bases between. DNA for the CDR3: TGCGCCAGCGATCTCGCCCTGTGGAGTTACGAGCAGTACTTC. Its translation: CASDLALWSYEQYF.

This chain's CDR3 is CASSYALRGRNYGYTF. In nucleotides, the CDR3 is TGTGCCAGCAGTTACGCTCTCAGGGGGCGCAACTATGGCTACACCTTC. V usage is TRBV6-5 and J usage is TRBJ1-2; 8 bases are a match to TRBD1. Looked up from germline, CDR1 is MNHEY and CDR2 is SVGAGI. This CDR3 contains 16 residues. The V gene end was trimmed by 2 bases and the J gene end by 2 bases; junction bases not matched to a gene: 7.

V and J are TRBV6-1 and TRBJ2-1; a weak D match, TRBD2 (5 bases). The germline V gene has CDR1 MNHNS and CDR2 SASEGT. This CDR3 is built from 15 residues. Trimming left V 1 base short and J 1 base short, with 8 bases between. This chain's CDR3 is CASSEEPGSYNEQFF. CDR3 DNA sequence: TGTGCCAGCAGTGAAGAGCCGGGGTCCTACAATGAGCAGTTCTTC.

V and J are TRBV7-8 and TRBJ1-5; 7 bases are a match to TRBD1. Germline V gene lookup returns CDR1 SGHVS and CDR2 FQNEAQ. Trimming cost V 2 bases and J 5 bases; bases outside gene matches: 6. The CDR3 totals 15 residues. The CDR3 reads CASSLNRGLHQPQHF. The CDR3, as DNA: TGTGCCAGCAGCTTAAACAGGGGCTTGCATCAGCCCCAGCATTTT. The variable domain in full, completed from reference TRBV7-8 and TRBJ1-5, reads GAGVSQSPRYKVAKRGQDVALRCDPISGHVSLFWYQQALGQGPEFLTYFQNEAQLDKSGLPSDRFFAERPEGSVSTLKIQRTQQEDSAVYLCASSLNRGLHQPQHFGDGTRLSIL.

V usage is TRBV4-1 and J usage is TRBJ1-5, with no clear D. Looked up from germline, CDR1 is MGHRA and CDR2 is YSYEKL. CDR3 length equals 12 residues. The V end was cut by 3 bases, the J end by 7 bases, with 7 bases between. The CDR3 bases are TGCGCCAGCAGCCACCCCCAACAGCCCCAGCATTTT. Translated, it gives CASSHPQQPQHF.

The rearrangement links TRBV2 to TRBJ1-5, with D perhaps matching TRBD1 (6 bases). This CDR3 has 14 residues. Trimming removed 4 bases at V and 4 bases at J, with 11 bases between. Germline V gives CDR1 SNHLY, CDR2 FYNNEI. In DNA form, the CDR3 reads TGTGCCAGCAGTGGGGGGCATAAAAATCAGCCCCAGCATTTT. Translating gives CASSGGHKNQPQHF.

The chain employs TRBV19 and TRBJ1-5, with D possibly matching TRBD1 (6 bases). Trimming took 7 bases from V and 4 from J, leaving 26 bases between them. Germline-derived CDR1 and CDR2 are LNHDA and SQIVND (reference sequence). This CDR3 is built from 18 residues. CDR3 protein: CASTPPFGQSRGNQPQHF. The CDR3 DNA follows: TGTGCCAGTACCCCTCCCTTTGGACAGTCACGGGGAAATCAGCCCCAGCATTTT.

This sequence joins TRBV19 and TRBJ1-5; 12 bases are shared with TRBD1. The J segment lost 4 bases and the V segment lost 5 bases, leaving 12 bases of the junction unmatched. The length of the CDR3 is 18 residues. Germline V CDR1 and CDR2: LNHDA, SQIVND (reference sequence). CDR3 region: CASSPTGTGGVRNQPQHF. The DNA of the CDR3 is TGTGCCAGTAGTCCCACCGGGACAGGGGGCGTGCGGAATCAGCCCCAGCATTTT.

The chain links TRBV19 to TRBJ1-5, with D perhaps TRBD1 (5 bases). The CDR3 consists of 16 residues. V was cut by 1 base and J by 2 bases, with 12 bases left in between. Looked up from germline, CDR1 is LNHDA and CDR2 is SQIVND (reference sequence). The chain's CDR3 is CASSIGVRVGNQPQHF. The CDR3 bases are TGTGCCAGTAGTATAGGGGTCAGGGTTGGCAATCAGCCCCAGCATTTT.

This clone was found many times. The V and J genes are TRBV6-6 and TRBJ1-4; 9 bases fit TRBD1. The CDR3 loop spans 16 amino acids. Per the germline V gene, CDR1 is MNHNY and CDR2 is SVGAGI (reference sequence). J was trimmed by 0 bases and V by 7 bases; bases with no gene match: 6. The CDR3 bases are TGTGCCAGCATCGACAGGGGGATCGCAACTAATGAAAAACTGTTTTTT. Protein product: CASIDRGIATNEKLFF.